Shown below are 22 T cell receptor beta chains from a single sample sequenced in a study of regulatory T cells in long-lasting Graves disease. iRepertoire HTBI primers and Arm-PCR of CDR3 regions built TCR beta libraries. TCRdb used MiXCR to reprocess the multiplex PCR reads, holding one entry per CDR3 protein. The data show 500,000 or so distinct CDR3 sequences, with 11% to 15% seen just once and approximately 17% held by the top ten. Time point indicated: newly diagnosed GD, antithyroid drugs for less than 3 months. There was RNA extracted from PBMCs, and the TCR library was made from it. These data were likewise used in another study, on T cells in Graves' hyperthyroidism and ophthalmopathy.

Sequenced material: peripheral blood mononuclear cells (PBMCs), taken at new diagnosis, from a patient treated with antithyroid drugs. These receptors all come from a woman between 50 and 59 years old with Graves disease.

This clonotype occurred many times. The chain links TRBV27 to TRBJ2-1; D may correspond to TRBD1 or TRBD2 (5 bases each). The CDR3 is 15 residues long. Trimming removed 8 bases at V and 0 bases at J, with 14 bases between. Per the germline V gene, CDR1 is MNHEY and CDR2 is SMNVEV (reference sequence). The CDR3 DNA is TGTGCCAGCGGTCCCGGGACGGCCTCCTACAATGAGCAGTTCTTC. Residues: CASGPGTASYNEQFF.

This clonotype was observed at least ten times. V is TRBV3-1 and J is TRBJ2-3; D is unclear. Trimming left V 1 base short and J 5 bases short, with 7 bases between. This CDR3 region has 13 residues. The germline CDR1 and CDR2 sequences are LGHDT and YNNKEL (reference sequence). The DNA of the CDR3 is TGTGCCAGCAGCCAAGCCATGGGAGATACGCAGTATTTT. Translated, it gives CASSQAMGDTQYF.

This chain joins TRBV7-9 and TRBJ2-5; perhaps TRBD2 as D (5 bases). The germline V gene encodes CDR1 SEHNR and CDR2 FQNEAQ (reference sequence). This CDR3 contains 14 residues. V lost 5 bases to trimming and J lost 3 bases, with 13 bases between them. The DNA for the CDR3 is TGTGCCAGCAGCCAACTAGGTGGAGAAGAGACCCAGTACTTC. It specifies CASSQLGGEETQYF.

This clonotype has just a few counts. This chain joins TRBV24-1 and TRBJ1-5, with 7 bases that match TRBD1. This CDR3 region has 17 residues. Germline values: CDR1 KGHDR, CDR2 SFDVKD. The J segment lost 2 bases and the V segment lost 4 bases, leaving 10 bases of the junction unmatched. The CDR3 region is CATSEGTGAPGNQPQHF. CDR3 nucleotides: TGTGCCACCAGTGAAGGAACAGGGGCTCCTGGCAATCAGCCCCAGCATTTT.

The chain uses TRBV5-1 and TRBJ1-2, with D maybe TRBD1 (6 bases). The CDR3 length is 17 residues. V shed 2 bases and J shed 4 bases, with 21 bases lying between them. Germline V lookup: CDR1 SGHRS, CDR2 YFSETQ. The CDR3 reads CASSLTVSAGVGYGYTF. DNA for the CDR3: TGCGCCAGCAGCTTAACGGTGTCGGCAGGGGTAGGCTATGGCTACACCTTC.

This chain connects TRBV19 to TRBJ2-1, with 7 bases that match TRBD1. Trimming took 2 bases from V and 1 from J; bases not matched to a gene: 14. The CDR3 totals 19 residues. The germline CDR1 and CDR2 sequences are LNHDA and SQIVND (reference sequence). The CDR3 DNA reads as TGTGCCAGTAGTATACGACAGGGCGAGCCCTCCTCGTCCTACAATGAGCAGTTCTTC. Its translation is CASSIRQGEPSSSYNEQFF.

V usage is TRBV28 and J usage is TRBJ1-5; D possibly corresponds to TRBD1 (6 bases). CDR3 length equals 16 residues. Trimming removed 6 bases at V and 5 bases at J, with 20 bases between. Germline V CDR1 and CDR2: MDHEN, SYDVKM. CDR3 coding DNA: TGTGCCAGCAGCCACCAGGGACACCCGAGGGATCAGCCCCAGCATTTT. Its translation is CASSHQGHPRDQPQHF.

In this sample, this clonotype turned up a few times. The chain carries TRBV11-2 and TRBJ2-7; 8 bases match TRBD2. The CDR3 spans 14 residues. Germline CDR1 is SGHAT and CDR2 is FQNNGV. V lost 5 bases and J lost 2; bases outside the gene matches: 5. CDR3: CASSLRGGPYEQYF. Here the CDR3 DNA reads TGTGCCAGCAGCCTTCGGGGGGGACCCTACGAGCAGTACTTC.

The chain uses TRBV9 and TRBJ2-1, with 12 bases fitting TRBD1. Germline V gives CDR1 SGDLS, CDR2 YYNGEE. The V segment lost 4 bases and the J segment 0 bases; nucleotides outside the gene matches: 11. This CDR3 is 19 amino acids long. CDR3 loop: CASSPRGDRGRLSYNEQFF. Written as DNA, the CDR3 is TGTGCCAGCAGCCCTCGGGGGGACAGGGGGCGTCTCTCCTACAATGAGCAGTTCTTC.

This clonotype was seen a few times. This chain uses TRBV9 with TRBJ1-5; D perhaps matches TRBD1 (5 bases). V lost 5 bases and J 4 bases, leaving 13 bases between the germline ends. The CDR3 spans 14 residues. Germline CDR1 reads SGDLS; CDR2 reads YYNGEE. As DNA, the CDR3 is TGTGCCAGCAGTCCAGGGACCAGAAATCAGCCCCAGCATTTT. This gives the protein CASSPGTRNQPQHF.

This clonotype was counted at least ten times. The chain links TRBV28 to TRBJ2-7; no reliable D call. CDR1 MDHEN and CDR2 SYDVKM come from the germline V gene. The CDR3 runs to 17 residues. V lost 2 bases and J lost 0, with 17 bases in between. In nucleotides, the CDR3 is TGTGCCAGCAGTTTAGTTCTCAGTCCATCCCTCTCCTACGAGCAGTACTTC. Amino acid sequence: CASSLVLSPSLSYEQYF.

The chain joins TRBV24-1 to TRBJ2-1, with 11 bases that match TRBD2. J was trimmed by 6 bases and V by 3 bases; bases with no gene match: 12. This CDR3 region has 18 residues. The germline CDR1 and CDR2 sequences are KGHDR and SFDVKD. In DNA, the CDR3 is TGTGCCACCAGTGATACCCGGAGTAGCGGGAGGGTGCCCAATGAGCAGTTCTTC. Its protein product is CATSDTRSSGRVPNEQFF.

As for this clonotype: Mismatch with germline at one junction end may stem from a read error. The rearrangement uses TRBV10-3 and TRBJ2-3, with TRBD2 matching over 15 bases. The J call may be mistaken, given a closer DNA end match to TRBJ2-1. The CDR3 has 15 residues. Germline CDR1 reads ENHRY; CDR2 reads SYGVKD. CDR3 loop: CAISGTSGRPNGQFF. In DNA, the CDR3 is TGTGCCATCAGCGGGACTAGCGGGAGGCCGAATGGGCAGTTCTTC.

This clonotype was seen repeatedly, ten times or more. The chain has TRBV12-3 or TRBV12-4 and TRBJ2-1, with 7 nucleotides matching TRBD1. With 3 bases clipped from V and 12 bases from J, the junction kept 5 bases outside the gene matches. The CDR3 runs 12 residues. The CDR3 spells CASSLGQRPQFF. The CDR3 bases are TGTGCCAGCAGTTTGGGACAGAGGCCGCAGTTCTTC.

This clonotype was seen repeatedly, ten times or more. The chain has TRBV5-1 and TRBJ2-2; D remains ambiguous. Germline assignment: CDR1 SGHRS and CDR2 YFSETQ. V was shortened by 2 bases and J by 8 bases, with 13 bases between the two germline ends. This CDR3 has 14 residues. For the CDR3, the DNA is TGCGCCAGCAGCTTCTTGTCCGATCGAGGGGAGCTGTTTTTT. This codes for CASSFLSDRGELFF.

The chain employs TRBV5-1 and TRBJ1-1; possible D gene TRBD1, 5 bases. The germline gives CDR1 SGHRS, CDR2 YFSETQ. Deletions cut 9 bases from V and 1 base from J, with 13 bases between. CDR3 length: 13 residues. This CDR3 reads CANRLGGNTEAFF. Written as DNA, the CDR3 is TGCGCCAACAGACTGGGGGGGAACACTGAAGCTTTCTTT.

This chain uses TRBV5-1 with TRBJ2-3, with D possibly being TRBD2 (5 bases). Per the germline V gene, CDR1 is SGHRS and CDR2 is YFSETQ. The CDR3 consists of 16 residues. The V end was cut by 1 base, the J end by 2 bases, with 14 bases between. The CDR3 sequence is CASSLTLGSSTDTQYF. CDR3 DNA: TGCGCCAGCAGCTTGACCCTTGGGAGTTCCACAGATACGCAGTATTTT.

Many counts were recorded for this clonotype. V is TRBV2 and J is TRBJ1-5, with D tentatively TRBD1 (5 bases). Germline V CDR1 and CDR2: SNHLY, FYNNEI. Trimming removed 0 bases from V and 7 bases from J, with 10 bases in between. CDR3 length: 14 amino acids. The CDR3 is CASSEAAGRQPQHF. The CDR3, as DNA: TGTGCCAGCAGTGAAGCGGCAGGGAGGCAGCCCCAGCATTTT.

The chain carries TRBV4-1 and TRBJ1-5; tentative D call: TRBD1 (5 bases). V was shortened by 2 bases and J by 0 bases, with 14 bases between the two germline ends. The germline gives CDR1 MGHRA, CDR2 YSYEKL. This CDR3 has 17 residues. CDR3 sequence (DNA): TGCGCCAGCAGCCAAAGGCTGCCAGGGATTAGCAATCAGCCCCAGCATTTT. Protein sequence: CASSQRLPGISNQPQHF.

The chain uses TRBV13 and TRBJ2-5; D is possibly TRBD1 (6 bases). Germline V gives CDR1 PRHDT, CDR2 FYEKMQ (reference sequence). Deletions cut 5 bases from V and 3 bases from J, with 16 bases between. The CDR3 contains 15 residues. For the CDR3, the DNA is TGTGCCAGCAGCCCCCCCGCGGACAGTGAAGAGACCCAGTACTTC. It codes for CASSPPADSEETQYF.

At least ten counts were recorded for this clonotype. CDR3: CAINDGTSVNEQFF. In DNA form, the CDR3 reads TGTGCCATCAACGACGGGACTAGCGTCAATGAGCAGTTCTTC. This sequence joins TRBV10-3 and TRBJ2-1, with TRBD2 identical over 10 bases. CDR1 is ENHRY and CDR2 is SYGVKD in the germline V gene. The CDR3 has 14 residues. V shed 7 bases, J shed 6 bases, and the junction held 6 bases outside the gene matches.

This clonotype was seen many times. The chain employs TRBV9 and TRBJ2-3; D is ambiguous. From germline, CDR1 is SGDLS and CDR2 YYNGEE. V lost 2 bases and J lost 0, with 10 bases in between. This CDR3 is 15 amino acids long. CDR3: CASSVGTSSTDTQYF. In DNA, the CDR3 is TGTGCCAGCAGCGTGGGTACATCTAGCACAGATACGCAGTATTTT.